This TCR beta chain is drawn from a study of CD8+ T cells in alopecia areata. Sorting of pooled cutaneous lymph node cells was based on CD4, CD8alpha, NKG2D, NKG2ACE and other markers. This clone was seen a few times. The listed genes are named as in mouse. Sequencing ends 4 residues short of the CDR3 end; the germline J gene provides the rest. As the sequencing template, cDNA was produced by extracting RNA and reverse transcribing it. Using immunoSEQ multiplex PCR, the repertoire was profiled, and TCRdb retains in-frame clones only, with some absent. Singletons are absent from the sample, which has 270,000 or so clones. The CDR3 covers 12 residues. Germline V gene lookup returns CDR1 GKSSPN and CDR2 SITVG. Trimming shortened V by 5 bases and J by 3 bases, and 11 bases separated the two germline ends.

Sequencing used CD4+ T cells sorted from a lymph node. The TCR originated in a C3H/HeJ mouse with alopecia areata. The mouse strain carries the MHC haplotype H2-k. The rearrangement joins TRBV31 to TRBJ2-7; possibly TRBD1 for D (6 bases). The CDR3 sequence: CAWGDTLYEQYF. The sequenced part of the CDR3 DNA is TGTGCCTGGGGGGACACCCTCTAT.